Reported below is one TCR beta chain. The antigen remains unidentified. This specimen comes from a study of blood T cells in healthy people across ages. Study results and limitations: The percentage of naive T cells correlated strongly with TCR beta diversity.

The authors drew around 11 milliliters of peripheral blood from each donor. Per the germline V gene, CDR1 is SQVTM and CDR2 is ANQGSEA. Trimming pared 3 bases from V and 5 bases from J, leaving 12 bases between. The CDR3 is made up of 13 amino acids. Through a sample-barcoded 5' primer and a J-beta primer mix, a second PCR was run for roughly 6 to 12 cycles. TCRdb redid the calling of the 5' RACE reads with MiXCR, one entry per CDR3 protein. The sample has fewer than 700,000 distinct CDR3 sequences; 47% are singletons. The sample comprised blood. The V gene is TRBV29-1, the J gene TRBJ2-3, with a weak D call TRBD1 (5 bases). This receptor was identified in a man at least 80 years old in good health. This chain's CDR3 is CSVDISDRDTQYF. The CDR3 nucleotides are TGCAGCGTTGATATATCTGACAGAGATACGCAGTATTTT.